This T cell receptor (beta chain) is from a study of control samples from healthy donors and cancer patients. The assay was immunoSEQ multiplex PCR, and TCRdb's table has in-frame clones only and misses some. The sample includes 150,000 to 200,000 clones, 91% of them seen just once. CDR1 is MNHEY, CDR2 SVGAGI, per germline. J was trimmed by 3 bases and V by 5 bases; bases with no gene match: 3. The CDR3 spans 15 residues. Only one count was recorded for this clone. The same CDR3 can be traced to other DNA sequences in this sample. The chain is built from TRBV6-5 and TRBJ2-2; 10 bases match TRBD1. This clonotype was sampled from a woman aged 25 to 45 in good health. Sequenced input: blood. The CDR3 here is CASSRGTGDTGELFF. CDR3 in DNA: TGTGCCAGCAGTCGGGGGACAGGGGACACCGGGGAGCTGTTTTTT.